Detailed here is one T cell receptor beta chain. CDR3 length: 14 residues. Germline trimming cut 4 bases from V and 3 bases from J; bases unmatched to any gene: 5. This entry comes from a study of blood T cells in healthy people across ages. With a J-beta primer mix and a sample-barcoded 5' primer, a second PCR ran about 7 to 11 cycles. Each CDR3 protein gets one entry after TCRdb re-called the 5' RACE reads with MiXCR. Of 500,000 to 600,000 distinct CDR3 sequences listed, about 26% were seen once; the top ten hold roughly 20%. The TCR sequence derives from a woman in her 70s in good health. V gene TRBV12-3 or TRBV12-4 combines with J gene TRBJ1-1, with 7 nucleotides matching TRBD1. Sequences were obtained from blood. The CDR3 region is CASSSRGTDTEAFF. In DNA form, the CDR3 reads TGTGCCAGCAGTTCGCGGGGGACAGACACTGAAGCTTTCTTT.